This T cell receptor beta chain was identified during a study of OX40 agonist ivuxolimab in advanced cancers. Whole-study findings and limits: The specificity for antigen of the expanded peripheral T cells was not determined.

V was shortened by 5 bases and J by 7 bases, with 18 bases between the two germline ends. CDR3 length equals 15 residues. Germline assignment: CDR1 SNHLY and CDR2 FYNNEI. Profiling relied on immunoSEQ multiplex PCR, and the TCRdb table lists in-frame clones only, not all of them. The top ten hold 45% to 50% of the sample, which has 9,500 to 15,000 clones, just under 90% seen once. By proportion, this clone is medium-sized (0.01 to 0.1%). Its antigen remains unknown. This TCR derives from an adult with an advanced solid tumor such as melanoma, head and neck, liver or kidney cancer. This chain joins TRBV2 and TRBJ2-1; D is perhaps TRBD1 or TRBD2 (5 bases each). This specimen consisted of CD4+ or CD8+ T cells sorted from blood, obtained in a trial of the OX40 agonist ivuxolimab. The CDR3 sequence: CASSSPGLATNEQFF. The CDR3 nucleotides read TGTGCCAGCAGTTCGCCGGGGCTGGCTACAAATGAGCAGTTCTTC.